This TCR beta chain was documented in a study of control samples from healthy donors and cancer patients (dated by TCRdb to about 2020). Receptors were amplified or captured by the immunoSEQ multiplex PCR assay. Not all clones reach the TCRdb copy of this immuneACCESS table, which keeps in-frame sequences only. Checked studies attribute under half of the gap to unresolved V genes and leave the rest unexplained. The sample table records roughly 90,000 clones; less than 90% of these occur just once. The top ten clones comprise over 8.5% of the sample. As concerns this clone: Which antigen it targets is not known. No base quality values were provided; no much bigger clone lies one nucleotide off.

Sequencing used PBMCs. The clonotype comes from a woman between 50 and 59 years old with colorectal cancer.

The DNA sequence reads TGTGCCAGCAGCGCCCAGGGGGGGAACCAAGAGACCCAGTACTTC. Protein translation: CASSAQGGNQETQYF. The chain joins TRBV9 to TRBJ2-5; the D segment might be TRBD1 or TRBD2, since each matches 7 bases. From the germline V gene, CDR1 is SGDLS and CDR2 is YYNGEE. The CDR3 measures 15 amino acids from cysteine to phenylalanine. The sequence is cut down to CDR3 DNA, 45 bases in frame from base 1. The V end loses 3 bases and the J end loses 0 bases, and a stretch of 12 bases separates them.